The 3 T cell receptor beta chains presented below share a single source sample, sequenced in a study of blood T cell repertoires in COVID-19. TCRdb's copy holds only in-frame clones and misses some; the assay was immunoSEQ multiplex PCR. This table holds about 68,000 clones, roughly 84% found once. Sequencing was done on a sample of peripheral blood. Receptors were obtained from a man aged 50-59 years with active COVID-19.

This clone occurred once. The chain employs TRBV5-1 and TRBJ2-7, with 9 bases aligning to TRBD1. The CDR3 spans 15 residues. Looked up from germline, CDR1 is SGHRS and CDR2 is YFSETQ. The J segment lost 0 bases and the V segment lost 2 bases, leaving 3 bases of the junction unmatched. Written as DNA, the CDR3 is TGCGCCAGCAGCTTAGGGACAGGGAGCTCCTACGAGCAGTACTTC. Its translation is CASSLGTGSSYEQYF. Drawing the rest from reference TRBV5-1 and TRBJ2-7, the complete variable domain is KAGVTQTPRYLIKTRGQQVTLSCSPISGHRSVSWYQQTPGQGLQFLFEYFSETQRNKGNFPGRFSGRQFSNSRSEMNVSTLELGDSALYLCASSLGTGSSYEQYFGPGTRLTVT.

The chain couples TRBV30 to TRBJ2-7; TRBD2 aligns across 9 bases. CDR1 is GTSNPN and CDR2 is SVGIG in the germline V gene (reference sequence). The CDR3 runs to 15 residues. The J segment lost 7 bases and the V segment lost 0 bases, leaving 10 bases of the junction unmatched. In DNA, the CDR3 is TGTGCCTGGAGTGTGAAGACTAGCGGTCCGGGTGAGCAGTACTTC. Residues: CAWSVKTSGPGEQYF.

This clone turned up a few times. The chain is built from TRBV7-2 and TRBJ2-3; TRBD2 matches 7 bases. The CDR3 is 16 residues long. Trimming took 0 bases from V and 5 from J; bases not matched to a gene: 8. Germline CDR1 and CDR2: SGHTA and FQGNSA. DNA of the CDR3: TGTGCCAGCAGCTTAGCTGGACTAGGATTGGTAGATACGCAGTATTTT. It translates to CASSLAGLGLVDTQYF.